Listed below are T cell receptor beta chains from one sample, sequenced in a study of cytotoxic CD8 clonotypes in ibrutinib-treated CLL. Some clones are missing from TCRdb's copy, which holds only in-frame ones; the method was immunoSEQ multiplex PCR. Among about 300,000 clones, roughly three quarters were seen once, and the ten largest hold roughly 6%. The sequenced sample was PBMCs, obtained at disease progression, from a patient treated with ibrutinib. The receptor set was obtained from a human donor with chronic lymphocytic leukemia. CDR3s include the opening cysteine and the closing phenylalanine or tryptophan. D genes are given only for firm matches. Not every row has a clone size; where given, it reads once, few, many or a size class.

>TRBV5-4|NA|TRBJ1-1|NA
CASSLKGEAFF
TGTGCCAGCAGCTTGAAGGGAGAAGCTTTCTTT
>TRBV7-2|NA|TRBJ2-7|TRBD1
CASSSTGGADRYEQYF
TGTGCCAGCAGCTCTACAGGGGGCGCTGATAGGTACGAGCAGTACTTC
>TRBV7-8|few|TRBJ1-5|TRBD1
CASSRTGGGNQPQHF
TGTGCCAGCAGCCGCACAGGGGGCGGGAATCAGCCCCAGCATTTT
>TRBV7-6|NA|TRBJ2-7|NA
CASSLRGNYEQYF
TGTGCCAGCAGCTTACGGGGGAACTACGAGCAGTACTTC
>TRBV14|NA|TRBJ2-7|NA
CASSQGVLSSYEQYF
TGTGCCAGCAGCCAAGGAGTGCTCTCTTCCTACGAGCAGTACTTC
>TRBV21-1|NA|TRBJ2-7|NA
CASSKGSPSGRSEQYF
TGTGCCAGCAGCAAAGGTAGTCCTAGCGGGAGGAGTGAGCAGTACTTC
>TRBV6-1|NA|TRBJ2-7|NA
CASSKGGYYEQYF
TGTGCCAGCAGCAAGGGGGGATACTACGAGCAGTACTTC
>TRBV4-1|once|TRBJ2-3|TRBD2
CASSQDIRTSGGRGDTQYF
TGCGCCAGCAGCCAAGATATACGGACTAGCGGGGGGCGTGGAGATACGCAGTATTTT
>TRBV9|few|TRBJ2-3|NA
CASSVGGVNRNTQYF
TGTGCCAGCAGCGTAGGGGGGGTGAATAGAAATACGCAGTATTTT
>TRBV10-3|NA|TRBJ2-5|NA
CAISEGTQKTQYF
TGTGCCATCAGTGAGGGGACCCAAAAGACCCAGTACTTC
>TRBV5-6|NA|TRBJ2-3|TRBD2
CASSLPVPGLAGFRDTQYF
TGTGCCAGCAGCTTGCCCGTCCCGGGACTAGCGGGATTTAGAGATACGCAGTATTTT
>TRBV9|NA|TRBJ2-1|NA
CASSVGPYGRDEQFF
TGTGCCAGCAGCGTAGGCCCCTACGGACGGGATGAGCAGTTCTTC
>TRBV15|few|TRBJ1-5|NA
CATSRDRGGGQPQHF
TGTGCCACCAGCAGAGACAGGGGCGGGGGTCAGCCCCAGCATTTT
>TRBV4-1|NA|TRBJ2-7|TRBD2
CASSPYSGDPSYEQYF
TGCGCCAGCAGCCCTTACAGCGGGGACCCCTCCTACGAGCAGTACTTC
>TRBV4-1|few|TRBJ1-2|TRBD1
CASSQVQGDGYTF
TGCGCCAGCAGCCAAGTCCAGGGGGATGGCTACACCTTC
>TRBV6-5|NA|TRBJ2-1|NA
CASSRLGSNEQFF
TGTGCCAGCAGTCGACTAGGGAGCAATGAGCAGTTCTTC
>TRBV28|NA|TRBJ1-4|NA
CASSPATINEKLFF
TGTGCCAGCAGCCCAGCCACCATTAATGAAAAACTGTTTTTT
>TRBV10-3|NA|TRBJ1-2|NA
CAISEMYRQENYGYTF
TGTGCCATCAGTGAGATGTATCGACAGGAAAACTATGGCTACACCTTC
>TRBV19|NA|TRBJ2-5|TRBD1
CASSPTGGHQETQYF
TGTGCCAGTAGCCCAACAGGGGGCCACCAAGAGACCCAGTACTTC
>TRBV9|NA|TRBJ1-1|NA
CASSGDGIGTEAFF
TGTGCCAGCAGCGGGGACGGAATAGGAACTGAAGCTTTCTTT
>TRBV13|NA|TRBJ1-1|NA
CASSPLGDTEAFF
TGTGCCAGCAGCCCGCTAGGGGACACTGAAGCTTTCTTT
>TRBV7-7|few|TRBJ2-3|NA
CASSVGRGDKTDTQYF
TGTGCCAGCAGCGTGGGCAGGGGAGACAAGACAGATACGCAGTATTTT
>TRBV11-3|NA|TRBJ2-3|TRBD2
CASSHRLAGGPDTQYF
TGTGCCAGCAGCCATCGACTAGCGGGGGGCCCAGATACGCAGTATTTT
>TRBV10-1|NA|TRBJ1-1|NA
CASSFATNTEAFF
TGCGCCAGCAGTTTCGCGACGAACACTGAAGCTTTCTTT
>TRBV12-2|NA|TRBJ2-5|NA
CASLKPQGRYQETQYF
TGTGCAAGTCTCAAACCCCAGGGGAGGTACCAAGAGACCCAGTACTTC
>TRBV10-2|once|TRBJ2-5|TRBD2
CASSLAGGVAKTQYF
TGCGCCAGCAGTCTAGCGGGGGGGGTTGCGAAGACCCAGTACTTC
>TRBV5-6|once|TRBJ2-6|NA
CASSLMFDSLIGRVLTF
TGTGCCAGCAGCTTGATGTTCGACAGCCTGATCGGTCGTGTCCTGACTTTC
>TRBV29-1|once|TRBJ2-1|NA
CSVVKGGSYNEQFF
TGCAGCGTTGTCAAGGGAGGATCCTACAATGAGCAGTTCTTC
>TRBV7-9|NA|TRBJ2-7|TRBD2
CASSLPGGDPYEQYF
TGTGCCAGCAGCCTCCCGGGGGGGGATCCTTACGAGCAGTACTTC
>TRBV11-2|NA|TRBJ2-7|TRBD1
CASRSPGQGVEQYF
TGTGCCAGCAGGTCCCCGGGACAGGGTGTCGAGCAGTACTTC
>TRBV28|few|TRBJ2-3|NA
CASSPEVGLGTDTQYF
TGTGCCAGCAGTCCCGAGGTAGGACTGGGCACAGATACGCAGTATTTT
>TRBV2|NA|TRBJ1-2|TRBD1
CASSEAGQGVHGYTF
TGTGCCAGCAGTGAGGCCGGACAGGGTGTGCATGGCTACACCTTC
>TRBV7-9|NA|TRBJ1-5|NA
CASSLVGQPQHF
TGTGCCAGCAGCTTGGTGGGGCAGCCCCAGCATTTT
>TRBV5-1|NA|TRBJ1-4|NA
CASSFRGADEKLFF
TGCGCCAGCAGCTTTAGGGGGGCAGATGAAAAACTGTTTTTT
>TRBV29-1|NA|TRBJ2-3|NA
CSVEDRGSTDTQYF
TGCAGCGTTGAAGATCGGGGTAGCACAGATACGCAGTATTTT
>TRBV5-1|NA|TRBJ2-3|NA
CASSPGPPLTDTQYF
TGCGCCAGCAGCCCCGGTCCACCACTCACAGATACGCAGTATTTT
>TRBV7-6|once|TRBJ2-2|TRBD2
CASSAGATGELFF
TGTGCCAGCAGCGCGGGAGCCACCGGGGAGCTGTTTTTT